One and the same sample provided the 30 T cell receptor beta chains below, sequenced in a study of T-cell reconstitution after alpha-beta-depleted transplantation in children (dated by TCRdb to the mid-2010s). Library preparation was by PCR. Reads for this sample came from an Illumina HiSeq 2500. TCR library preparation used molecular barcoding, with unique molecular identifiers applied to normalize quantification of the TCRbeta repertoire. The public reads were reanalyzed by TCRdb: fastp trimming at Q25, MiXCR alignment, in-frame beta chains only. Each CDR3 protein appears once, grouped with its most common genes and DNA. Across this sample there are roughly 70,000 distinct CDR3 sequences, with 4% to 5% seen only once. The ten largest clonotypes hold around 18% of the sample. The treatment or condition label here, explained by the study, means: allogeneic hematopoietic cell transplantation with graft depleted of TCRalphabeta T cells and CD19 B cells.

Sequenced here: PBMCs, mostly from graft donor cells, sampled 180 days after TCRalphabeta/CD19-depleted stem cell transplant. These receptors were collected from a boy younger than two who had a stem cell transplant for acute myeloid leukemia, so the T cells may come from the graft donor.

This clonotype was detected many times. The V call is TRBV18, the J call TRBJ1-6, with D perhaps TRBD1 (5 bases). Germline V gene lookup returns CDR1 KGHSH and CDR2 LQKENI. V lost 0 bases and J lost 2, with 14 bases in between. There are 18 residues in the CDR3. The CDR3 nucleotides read TGTGCCAGCTCACCACCGGGGCTACAGAGGGCCTATAATTCACCCCTCCACTTT. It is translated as CASSPPGLQRAYNSPLHF.

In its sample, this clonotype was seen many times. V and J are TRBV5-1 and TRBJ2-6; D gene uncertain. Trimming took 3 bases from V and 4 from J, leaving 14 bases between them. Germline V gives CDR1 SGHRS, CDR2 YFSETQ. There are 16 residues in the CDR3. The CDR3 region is CASSSATGDGANVLTF. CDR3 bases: TGCGCCAGCAGCTCCGCGACCGGCGACGGGGCCAACGTCCTGACTTTC.

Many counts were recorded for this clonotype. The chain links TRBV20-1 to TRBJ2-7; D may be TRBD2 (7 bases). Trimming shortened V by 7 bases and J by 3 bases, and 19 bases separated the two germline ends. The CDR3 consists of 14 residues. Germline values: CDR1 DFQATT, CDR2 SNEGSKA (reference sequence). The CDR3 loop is CSVSVRGAGYEQYF. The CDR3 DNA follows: TGCAGTGTTAGCGTACGGGGGGCTGGCTACGAGCAGTACTTC.

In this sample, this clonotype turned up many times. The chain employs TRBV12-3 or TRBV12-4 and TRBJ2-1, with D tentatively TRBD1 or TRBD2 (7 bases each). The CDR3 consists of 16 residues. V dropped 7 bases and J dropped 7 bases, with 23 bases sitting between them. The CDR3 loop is CASTGDSYRGGNEQFF. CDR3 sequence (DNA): TGTGCCAGCACCGGCGATTCCTACAGGGGAGGGAATGAGCAGTTCTTC.

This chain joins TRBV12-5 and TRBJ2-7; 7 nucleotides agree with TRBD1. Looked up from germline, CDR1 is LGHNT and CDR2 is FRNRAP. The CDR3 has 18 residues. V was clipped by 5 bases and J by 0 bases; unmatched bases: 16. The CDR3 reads CASGSSGTDPLFSYEQYV. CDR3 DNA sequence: TGTGCTAGTGGTAGCTCCGGGACAGACCCTCTCTTCTCCTACGAGCAGTACGTC.

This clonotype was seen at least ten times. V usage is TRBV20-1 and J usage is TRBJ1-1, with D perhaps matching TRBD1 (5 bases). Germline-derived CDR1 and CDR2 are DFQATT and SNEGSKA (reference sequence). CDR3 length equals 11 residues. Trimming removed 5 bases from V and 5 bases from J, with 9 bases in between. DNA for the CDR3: TGCAGTGCTCCAGGGAGGACTGAAGCTTTCTTT. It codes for CSAPGRTEAFF.

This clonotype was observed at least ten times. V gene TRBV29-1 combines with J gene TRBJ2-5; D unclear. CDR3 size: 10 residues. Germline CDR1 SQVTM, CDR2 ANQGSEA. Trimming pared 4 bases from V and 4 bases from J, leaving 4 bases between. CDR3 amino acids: CSVAVETQYF. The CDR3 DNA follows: TGCAGCGTTGCGGTAGAGACCCAGTACTTC.

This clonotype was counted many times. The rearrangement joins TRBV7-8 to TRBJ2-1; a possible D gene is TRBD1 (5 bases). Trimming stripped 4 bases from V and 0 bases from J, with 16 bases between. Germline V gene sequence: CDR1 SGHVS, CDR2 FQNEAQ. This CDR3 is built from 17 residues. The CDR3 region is CASSSGHSKSSYNEQFF. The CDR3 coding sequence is TGTGCCAGCAGCTCCGGACACTCCAAGAGCTCCTACAATGAGCAGTTCTTC.

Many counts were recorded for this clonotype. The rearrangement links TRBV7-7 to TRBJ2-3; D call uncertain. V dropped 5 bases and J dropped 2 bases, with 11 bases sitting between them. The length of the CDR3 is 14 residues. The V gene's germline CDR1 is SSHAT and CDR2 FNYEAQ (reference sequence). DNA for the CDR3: TGTGCCAGCAGCCTCGCAAGTTCCACAGATACGCAGTATTTT. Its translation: CASSLASSTDTQYF. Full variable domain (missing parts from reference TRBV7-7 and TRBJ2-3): GAGVSQSPRYKVTKRGQDVTLRCDPISSHATLYWYQQALGQGPEFLTYFNYEAQPDKSGLPSDRFSAERPEGSISTLTIQRTEQRDSAMYRCASSLASSTDTQYFGPGTRLTVL.

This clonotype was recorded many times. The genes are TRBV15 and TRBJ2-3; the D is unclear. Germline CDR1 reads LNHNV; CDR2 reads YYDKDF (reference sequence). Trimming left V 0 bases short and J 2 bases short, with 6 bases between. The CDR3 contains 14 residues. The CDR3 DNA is TGTGCCACCAGCAGAGAGGGCGACACAGATACGCAGTATTTT. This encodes CATSREGDTDTQYF.

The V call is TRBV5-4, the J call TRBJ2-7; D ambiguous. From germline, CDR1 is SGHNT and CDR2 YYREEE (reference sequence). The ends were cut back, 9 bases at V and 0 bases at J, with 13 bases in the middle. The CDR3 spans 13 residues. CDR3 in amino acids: CAMSSGPSYEQYV. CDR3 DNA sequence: TGTGCCATGAGCTCCGGGCCCTCCTACGAGCAGTACGTC.

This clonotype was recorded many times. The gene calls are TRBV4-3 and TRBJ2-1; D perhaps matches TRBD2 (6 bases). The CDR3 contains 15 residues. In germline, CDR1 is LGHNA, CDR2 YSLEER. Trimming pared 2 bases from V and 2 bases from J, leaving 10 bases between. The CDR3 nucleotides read TGCGCCAGCAGCCAACGCGGGGCAACCTACAATGAGCAGTTCTTC. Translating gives CASSQRGATYNEQFF.

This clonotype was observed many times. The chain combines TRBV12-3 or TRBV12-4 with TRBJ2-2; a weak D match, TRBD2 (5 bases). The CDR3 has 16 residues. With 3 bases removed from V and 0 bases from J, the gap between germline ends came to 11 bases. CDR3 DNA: TGTGCCAGCAGTTTGTGGCGGGTCACGAACACCGGGGAGCTGTTTTTT. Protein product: CASSLWRVTNTGELFF.

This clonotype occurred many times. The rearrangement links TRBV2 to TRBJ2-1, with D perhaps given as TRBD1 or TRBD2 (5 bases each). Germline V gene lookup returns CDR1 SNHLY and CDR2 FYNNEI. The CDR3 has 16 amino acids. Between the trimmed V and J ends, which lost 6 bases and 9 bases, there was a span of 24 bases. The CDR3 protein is CASSPPRFGGASEQFF. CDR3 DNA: TGTGCCAGCAGCCCACCCCGCTTTGGGGGTGCGAGTGAGCAGTTCTTC.

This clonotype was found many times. The CDR3 loop is CASSYGRQATYEQYF. As DNA, the CDR3 is TGTGCCAGCAGTTACGGGAGACAGGCCACCTACGAGCAGTACTTC. This chain joins TRBV6-5 and TRBJ2-7; maybe TRBD1 (6 bases). V dropped 2 bases and J dropped 2 bases, with 13 bases sitting between them. Germline CDR1 reads MNHEY; CDR2 reads SVGAGI. CDR3 length: 15 amino acids.

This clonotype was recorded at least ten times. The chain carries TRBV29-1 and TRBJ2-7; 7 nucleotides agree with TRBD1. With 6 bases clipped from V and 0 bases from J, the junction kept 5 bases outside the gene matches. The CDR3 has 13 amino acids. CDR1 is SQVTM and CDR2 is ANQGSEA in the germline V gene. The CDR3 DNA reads TGCAGCGTGCTAGGACAGGCCTCCTACGAGCAGTACGTC. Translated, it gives CSVLGQASYEQYV.

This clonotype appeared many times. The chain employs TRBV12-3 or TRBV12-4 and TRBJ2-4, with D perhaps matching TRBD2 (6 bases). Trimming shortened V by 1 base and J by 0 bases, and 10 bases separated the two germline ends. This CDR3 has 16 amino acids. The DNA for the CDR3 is TGTGCCAGCAGTTTAGAGGGGACTCTAGCCAAAAACATTCAGTACTTC. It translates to CASSLEGTLAKNIQYF.

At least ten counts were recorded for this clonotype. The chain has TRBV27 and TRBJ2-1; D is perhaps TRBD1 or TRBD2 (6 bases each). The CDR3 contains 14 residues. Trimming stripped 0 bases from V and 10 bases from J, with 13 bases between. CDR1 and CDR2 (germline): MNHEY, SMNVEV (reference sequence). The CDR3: CASSLSGGGSEQFF. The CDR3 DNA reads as TGTGCCAGCAGTTTATCGGGGGGCGGGTCAGAGCAGTTCTTC.

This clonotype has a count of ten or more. The CDR3 DNA follows: TGTGCCAGCAGCCGATCCGGGACAGGGTTTTACAATGAGCAGTTCTTC. It codes for CASSRSGTGFYNEQFF. This chain joins TRBV3-1 and TRBJ2-1, with TRBD1 matching 9 bases. V was clipped by 4 bases and J by 4 bases; unmatched bases: 8. Germline V gives CDR1 LGHDT, CDR2 YNNKEL (reference sequence). The CDR3 has 16 residues.

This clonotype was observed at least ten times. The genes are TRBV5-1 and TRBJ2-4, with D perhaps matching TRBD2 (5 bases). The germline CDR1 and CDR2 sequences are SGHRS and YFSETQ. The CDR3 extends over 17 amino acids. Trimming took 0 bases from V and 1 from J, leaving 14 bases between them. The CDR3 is CASSLAGLPSAKNIQYF. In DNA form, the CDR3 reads TGCGCCAGCAGCTTGGCCGGACTCCCCTCCGCCAAAAACATTCAGTACTTC.

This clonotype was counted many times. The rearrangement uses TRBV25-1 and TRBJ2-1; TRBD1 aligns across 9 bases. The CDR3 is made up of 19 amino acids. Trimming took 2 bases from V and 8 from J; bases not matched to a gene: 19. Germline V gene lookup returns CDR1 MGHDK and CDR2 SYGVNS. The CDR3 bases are TGTGCCAGCAGTGAACCCCCACTTACTGGGACAGGGTTAATCCATGAGCAGTTCTTC. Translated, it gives CASSEPPLTGTGLIHEQFF.

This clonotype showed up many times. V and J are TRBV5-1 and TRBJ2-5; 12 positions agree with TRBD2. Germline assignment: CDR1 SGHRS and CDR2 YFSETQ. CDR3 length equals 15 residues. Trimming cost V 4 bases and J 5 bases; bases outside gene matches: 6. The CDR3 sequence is CASSLRTSGVETQYF. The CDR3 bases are TGCGCCAGCAGCCTACGGACTAGCGGGGTTGAGACCCAGTACTTC.

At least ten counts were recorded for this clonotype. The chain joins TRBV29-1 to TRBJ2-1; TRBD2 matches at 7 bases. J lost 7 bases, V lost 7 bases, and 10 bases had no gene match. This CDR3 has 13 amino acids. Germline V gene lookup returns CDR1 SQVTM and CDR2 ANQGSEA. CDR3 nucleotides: TGCAGCGCGTGCTGGACTAGTGCGAATGAGCAGTTCTTC. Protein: CSACWTSANEQFF.

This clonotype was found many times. The CDR3 reads CASRLAGAPTDTQYF. CDR3 nucleotides: TGTGCCAGCAGACTAGCGGGGGCCCCCACAGATACGCAGTATTTT. The rearrangement links TRBV12-3 or TRBV12-4 to TRBJ2-3; 11 bases agree with TRBD2. The CDR3 runs to 15 residues. J was trimmed by 2 bases and V by 6 bases; bases with no gene match: 4.

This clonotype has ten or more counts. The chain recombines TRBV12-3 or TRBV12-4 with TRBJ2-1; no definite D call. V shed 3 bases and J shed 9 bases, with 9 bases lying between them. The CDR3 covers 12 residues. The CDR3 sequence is CASSFGGGEQFF. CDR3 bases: TGTGCCAGCAGTTTTGGTGGTGGTGAGCAGTTCTTC.

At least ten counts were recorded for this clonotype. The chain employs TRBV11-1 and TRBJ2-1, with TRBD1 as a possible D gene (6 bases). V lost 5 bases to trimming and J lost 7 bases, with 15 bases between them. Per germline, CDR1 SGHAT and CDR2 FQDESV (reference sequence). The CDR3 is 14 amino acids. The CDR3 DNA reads TGTGCCAGCAGCCCTAGGCAGGGGTGGAATGAGCAGTTCTTC. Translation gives CASSPRQGWNEQFF.

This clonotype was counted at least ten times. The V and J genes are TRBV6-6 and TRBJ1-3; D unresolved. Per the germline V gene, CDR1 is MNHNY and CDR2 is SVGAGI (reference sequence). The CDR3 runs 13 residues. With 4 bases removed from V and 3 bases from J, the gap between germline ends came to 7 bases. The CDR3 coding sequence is TGTGCCAGCAGTTTGCAGGATGGAAACACCATATATTTT. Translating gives CASSLQDGNTIYF.

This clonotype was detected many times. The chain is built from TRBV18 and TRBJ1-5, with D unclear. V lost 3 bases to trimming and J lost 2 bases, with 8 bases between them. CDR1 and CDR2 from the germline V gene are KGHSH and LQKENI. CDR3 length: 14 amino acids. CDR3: CASSPGAGNQPQHF. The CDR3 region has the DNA TGTGCCAGCTCACCGGGTGCGGGCAATCAGCCCCAGCATTTT.

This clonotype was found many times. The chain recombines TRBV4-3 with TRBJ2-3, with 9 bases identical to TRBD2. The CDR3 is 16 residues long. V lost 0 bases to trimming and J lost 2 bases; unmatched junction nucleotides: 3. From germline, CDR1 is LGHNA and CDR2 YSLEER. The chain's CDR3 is CASSQEASGVTDTQYF. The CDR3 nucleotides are TGCGCCAGCAGCCAAGAGGCTAGCGGGGTCACAGATACGCAGTATTTT.

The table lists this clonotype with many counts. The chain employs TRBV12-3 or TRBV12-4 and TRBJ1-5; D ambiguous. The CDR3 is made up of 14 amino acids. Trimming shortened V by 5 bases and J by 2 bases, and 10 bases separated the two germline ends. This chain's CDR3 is CASSPRPGNQPQHF. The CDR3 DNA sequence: TGTGCCAGCAGTCCCCGTCCTGGCAATCAGCCCCAGCATTTT.